This record concerns one T cell receptor beta chain sequence. As yet, its antigen is unknown. A sample-barcoded 5' primer and a J-beta primer mix were used in a second PCR of about 7 to 12 cycles. TCRdb re-derived calls from the 5' RACE reads in MiXCR, one entry per CDR3 protein. Of about 1.7 million distinct CDR3 sequences in the sample, roughly 30% were seen once. These data are taken from a study of blood T cells in healthy people across ages. V lost 5 bases and J 7 bases, leaving 14 bases between the germline ends. The CDR3 consists of 14 residues. Study-level findings and limits: Per million T cells, the diversity of TCR beta decreased roughly linearly as age advanced. TCR beta diversity tracked closely with naive T cell percentage. A conclusive naive versus antigen-experienced comparison was prevented by the unsorted PBMCs.

Material for sequencing was blood. The V call is TRBV12-3 or TRBV12-4, the J call TRBJ1-4; possibly TRBD1 for D (6 bases). The TCR originated in a woman aged 30 to 39 in good health. CDR3 sequence reads: CASSPTGRFEKLFF. The CDR3 DNA sequence: TGTGCCAGCAGTCCCACAGGGAGATTTGAAAAACTGTTTTTT.